Below are 30 T cell receptor beta chains sequenced from a single sample in a study of shared T cell receptors in the human thymus. Sequencing was performed with immunoSEQ multiplex PCR; in TCRdb, only in-frame clones are kept and a portion is missing. The sample records almost 550,000 clones, approximately 80% being singletons. A further study also used this sample, focusing on human thymus T cells.

Sequencing used thymocytes. The receptors stem from a boy younger than two with a congenital heart defect.

The gene calls are TRBV5-6 and TRBJ2-4; 9 nucleotides agree with TRBD2. J lost 3 bases, V lost 5 bases, and 9 bases had no gene match. The CDR3 has 16 amino acids. The germline V gene encodes CDR1 SGHDT and CDR2 YYEEEE. CDR3 loop: CASRRGGHSVKNIQYF. The CDR3 nucleotides read TGTGCCAGCAGGCGGGGGGGACATTCGGTCAAAAACATTCAGTACTTC.

V is TRBV18 and J is TRBJ2-1; D remains unclear. This CDR3 region has 14 residues. Trimming cost V 3 bases and J 1 base, with 7 bases left between them. Germline V CDR1 and CDR2: KGHSH, LQKENI. The DNA of the CDR3 is TGTGCCAGCTCACCTACAAGATCCTACAATGAGCAGTTCTTC. This translates into CASSPTRSYNEQFF.

Note on this clone: The same CDR3 also results from other DNA sequences found in this sample. The V gene is TRBV9, the J gene TRBJ2-1; 8 positions agree with TRBD2. Trimming cost V 0 bases and J 4 bases; bases outside gene matches: 3. This CDR3 is built from 15 residues. Germline V lookup: CDR1 SGDLS, CDR2 YYNGEE. In DNA form, the CDR3 reads TGTGCCAGCAGCGTAGCGGGAGGGCCGTACAATGAGCAGTTCTTC. It is translated as CASSVAGGPYNEQFF. Complete variable domain (other parts from reference TRBV9 and TRBJ2-1): DSGVTQTPKHLITATGQRVTLRCSPRSGDLSVYWYQQSLDQGLQFLIQYYNGEERAKGNILERFSAQQFPDLHSELNLSSLELGDSALYFCASSVAGGPYNEQFFGPGTRLTVL.

The sample holds one count of this clone. The CDR3: CASGVATGYPYEQYF. DNA for the CDR3: TGTGCCAGCGGGGTAGCGACAGGGTATCCCTACGAGCAGTACTTC. The chain carries TRBV27 and TRBJ2-7, with 7 bases fitting TRBD1. Germline V CDR1 and CDR2: MNHEY, SMNVEV (reference sequence). The V and J ends lost 8 bases and 2 bases, in that order; junction bases with no gene match: 12. CDR3 length: 15 amino acids.

The chain carries TRBV6-1 and TRBJ2-3; TRBD1 is a possible D gene (6 bases). The V and J ends lost 6 bases and 2 bases respectively, with 15 bases between them. The CDR3 is 15 residues long. The V gene's germline CDR1 is MNHNS and CDR2 SASEGT. In DNA form, the CDR3 reads TGTGCCAGCAGGTCCTCACAGGGTTACACAGATACGCAGTATTTT. Its protein is CASRSSQGYTDTQYF.

The chain has TRBV28 and TRBJ2-7, with no clear D. Looked up from germline, CDR1 is MDHEN and CDR2 is SYDVKM. V was pared by 2 bases and J by 6 bases, with 14 bases between. This CDR3 region has 14 residues. For the CDR3, the DNA is TGTGCCAGCAGTTTACTTAACCACCCGGTCGAGCAGTACTTC. It translates to CASSLLNHPVEQYF.

The V and J genes are TRBV7-9 and TRBJ2-1, with D maybe TRBD2 (6 bases). CDR1 and CDR2 from the germline V gene are SEHNR and FQNEAQ (reference sequence). Trimming took off 1 base at V and 6 bases at J, with 13 bases between the two ends. This CDR3 has 15 amino acids. The CDR3 reads CASSLVLARPNEQFF. The CDR3 DNA reads TGTGCCAGCAGCTTAGTACTAGCCCGTCCCAATGAGCAGTTCTTC. The full variable domain, rest sourced from reference TRBV7-9 and TRBJ2-1, is DTGVSQNPRHKITKRGQNVTFRCDPISEHNRLYWYRQTLGQGPEFLTYFQNEAQLEKSRLLSDRFSAERPKGSFSTLEIQRTEQGDSAMYLCASSLVLARPNEQFFGPGTRLTVL.

The gene calls are TRBV11-3 and TRBJ2-5; the match to TRBD2 covers 9 bases. Trimming took 0 bases from V and 5 from J; bases not matched to a gene: 7. The germline V gene has CDR1 SGHNT and CDR2 YENEEA. CDR3 length equals 16 residues. The CDR3, as DNA: TGTGCCAGCAGCTTAGAGGTAGCGGGAGAAAAGGAGACCCAGTACTTC. Residues: CASSLEVAGEKETQYF.

CDR3 sequence (DNA): TGCGCCAGCAGCCAAAAAACTAGCGGCTTTCAATACAATGAGCAGTTCTTC. Protein product: CASSQKTSGFQYNEQFF. V and J are TRBV4-3 and TRBJ2-1; TRBD2 matches at 8 bases. CDR1 and CDR2 from the germline V gene are LGHNA and YSLEER. Germline trimming cut 2 bases from V and 4 bases from J; bases unmatched to any gene: 10. The CDR3 totals 17 residues.

CDR3 amino acids: CASSSGLAGVGELFF. The CDR3 DNA reads as TGTGCCAGCAGCTCCGGACTAGCGGGAGTCGGGGAGCTGTTTTTT. J is TRBJ2-2 and V is TRBV7-9; 13 nucleotides match TRBD2. Germline CDR1 SEHNR, CDR2 FQNEAQ (reference sequence). CDR3 length equals 15 residues. V shed 4 bases, J shed 7 bases, and the junction held 3 bases outside the gene matches. The whole variable domain, remainder taken from reference TRBV7-9 and TRBJ2-2, is DTGVSQNPRHKITKRGQNVTFRCDPISEHNRLYWYRQTLGQGPEFLTYFQNEAQLEKSRLLSDRFSAERPKGSFSTLEIQRTEQGDSAMYLCASSSGLAGVGELFFGEGSRLTVL.

The gene calls are TRBV19 and TRBJ2-1; TRBD2 agrees at 11 bases. V shed 8 bases, J shed 5 bases, and the junction held 5 bases outside the gene matches. The V gene's germline CDR1 is LNHDA and CDR2 SQIVND (reference sequence). This CDR3 is built from 14 residues. CDR3 bases: TGTGCCAGTCATAGCGGGAGGGAGGACAATGAGCAGTTCTTC. It specifies CASHSGREDNEQFF.

This chain connects TRBV30 to TRBJ1-1; TRBD1 agrees at 9 bases. The CDR3 has 13 amino acids. V shed 4 bases and J 1 base; nucleotides not matched to a gene: 1. CDR1 is GTSNPN, CDR2 SVGIG, per germline (reference sequence). CDR3 amino acids: CAWMDRGNTEAFF. As DNA, the CDR3 is TGTGCCTGGATGGACAGGGGGAACACTGAAGCTTTCTTT. Full variable domain (missing parts from reference TRBV30 and TRBJ1-1): SQTIHQWPATLVQPVGSPLSLECTVEGTSNPNLYWYRQAAGRGLQLLFYSVGIGQISSEVPQNLSASRPQDRQFILSSKKLLLSDSGFYLCAWMDRGNTEAFFGQGTRLTVV.

V is TRBV30 and J is TRBJ1-1, with TRBD1 matching 9 bases. Trimming at V came to 2 bases and at J to 0 bases, leaving 10 bases not matched to a gene. This CDR3 region has 17 residues. The germline gives CDR1 GTSNPN, CDR2 SVGIG (reference sequence). The CDR3 is CAWSSGTGRSVNTEAFF. The CDR3 bases are TGTGCCTGGAGTTCCGGGACAGGGAGGTCGGTGAACACTGAAGCTTTCTTT.

This clone has just a few counts. The chain recombines TRBV6-5 with TRBJ2-7; 8 bases fit TRBD2. The V and J ends lost 7 bases and 8 bases, in that order; junction bases with no gene match: 13. The CDR3 contains 14 residues. The germline V gene encodes CDR1 MNHEY and CDR2 SVGAGI. The CDR3 loop is CASTRRGGSGKQYF. The CDR3 bases are TGTGCCAGCACCCGACGGGGGGGTTCGGGGAAGCAGTACTTC.

This clone was counted a single time. The CDR3 here is CASSLWEDGKGNYGYTF. In DNA form, the CDR3 reads TGTGCCAGCAGTTTATGGGAGGATGGGAAAGGAAACTATGGCTACACCTTC. The V gene is TRBV27, the J gene TRBJ1-2, with D unresolved. This CDR3 spans 17 amino acids. The V end lost 1 base, the J end lost 2 bases, and 17 bases lay between the germline ends. Germline loops: CDR1 MNHEY, CDR2 SMNVEV (reference sequence).

This clone was picked up a small number of times. V and J are TRBV11-3 and TRBJ2-3, with TRBD2 identical over 12 bases. Germline V gene data show CDR1 as SGHNT and CDR2 as YENEEA. Trimming removed 5 bases from V and 4 bases from J; junction bases left unmatched: 7. The CDR3 runs to 16 residues. The chain's CDR3 is CASSERLAGVADTQYF. Written as DNA, the CDR3 is TGTGCCAGCAGCGAGAGACTAGCGGGAGTGGCAGATACGCAGTATTTT.

The gene calls are TRBV2 and TRBJ2-2; 7 nucleotides agree with TRBD2. CDR3 length: 14 residues. The V gene's germline CDR1 is SNHLY and CDR2 FYNNEI. V dropped 7 bases and J dropped 4; count of bases not matched to a gene: 6. The CDR3 protein is CASMKRDSTGELFF. In DNA form, the CDR3 reads TGTGCCAGCATGAAGCGGGATAGCACCGGGGAGCTGTTTTTT. The full variable domain, rest sourced from reference TRBV2 and TRBJ2-2, is EPEVTQTPSHQVTQMGQEVILRCVPISNHLYFYWYRQILGQKVEFLVSFYNNEISEKSEIFDDQFSVERPDGSNFTLKIRSTKLEDSAMYFCASMKRDSTGELFFGEGSRLTVL.

This clone has only one observation. The chain couples TRBV6-4 to TRBJ1-2, with a possible D match to TRBD1 (6 bases). Germline V CDR1 and CDR2: MRHNA, SNTAGT. V was clipped by 3 bases and J by 4 bases, with 21 bases between them. The CDR3 length is 17 residues. The CDR3 sequence: CASSDVGGQRPFYGYTF. CDR3 DNA: TGTGCCAGCAGTGATGTAGGGGGTCAGCGACCCTTCTATGGCTACACCTTC.

The rearrangement joins TRBV28 to TRBJ1-1, with D uncertain. The length of the CDR3 is 12 residues. Trimming left V 4 bases short and J 11 bases short, with 14 bases between. Germline V lookup: CDR1 MDHEN, CDR2 SYDVKM. For the CDR3, the DNA is TGTGCCAGCAGTTCCCCGGGGTCCGACGCTTTCTTT. Protein: CASSSPGSDAFF.

This rearrangement joins TRBV6-4 to TRBJ2-1, with a weak D call TRBD2 (5 bases). Germline CDR1 is MRHNA and CDR2 is SNTAGT. This CDR3 spans 14 amino acids. The V gene lost 4 bases and the J gene lost 3 bases, with 10 bases spanning the gap. The CDR3 region is CASSVTRLYNEQFF. The CDR3 DNA sequence: TGTGCCAGCAGTGTTACTAGACTCTACAATGAGCAGTTCTTC.

The chain recombines TRBV5-1 with TRBJ2-7; tentatively, D is TRBD2 (6 bases). Germline V CDR1 and CDR2: SGHRS, YFSETQ. Trimming cost V 1 base and J 2 bases, with 13 bases left between them. The CDR3 is made up of 15 amino acids. CDR3 in DNA: TGCGCCAGCAGCTTGTTCGGGGGAGCGGCCTACGAGCAGTACTTC. Protein sequence: CASSLFGGAAYEQYF. Full variable domain (missing parts from reference TRBV5-1 and TRBJ2-7): KAGVTQTPRYLIKTRGQQVTLSCSPISGHRSVSWYQQTPGQGLQFLFEYFSETQRNKGNFPGRFSGRQFSNSRSEMNVSTLELGDSALYLCASSLFGGAAYEQYFGPGTRLTVT.

The CDR3 spells CASSQAGTSGRRDIQYF. In DNA, the CDR3 is TGTGCCAGCAGCCAAGCCGGGACTAGCGGGAGGAGGGACATTCAGTACTTC. This chain uses TRBV4-2 with TRBJ2-4; 15 positions agree with TRBD2. This CDR3 comprises 17 residues. Germline CDR1 reads LGHNA; CDR2 reads YNFKEQ. The ends lost 1 base at V and 8 bases at J; junction bases unmatched: 6.

The chain carries TRBV5-1 and TRBJ2-1; 8 bases are shared with TRBD1. Trimming at V came to 2 bases and at J to 1 base, leaving 8 bases not matched to a gene. Germline CDR1 reads SGHRS; CDR2 reads YFSETQ. This CDR3 comprises 17 residues. CDR3: CASSLQGGIRSYNEQFF. CDR3 DNA: TGCGCCAGCAGCTTACAGGGGGGAATTCGATCCTACAATGAGCAGTTCTTC.

A few counts support this clone. The chain links TRBV6-6 to TRBJ2-3; D remains ambiguous. The CDR3 is 14 residues long. Per the germline V gene, CDR1 is MNHNY and CDR2 is SVGAGI (reference sequence). V was cut by 3 bases and J by 2 bases, with 9 bases left in between. CDR3 sequence: CASSYAAVTDTQYF. CDR3 sequence (DNA): TGTGCCAGCAGTTATGCGGCAGTCACAGATACGCAGTATTTT.

This chain links TRBV5-8 with TRBJ1-2; TRBD1 aligns across 7 bases. The CDR3 covers 14 residues. J was trimmed by 7 bases and V by 2 bases; bases with no gene match: 8. Germline values: CDR1 SGHTS, CDR2 YDEGEE. The CDR3 DNA sequence: TGTGCCAGCAGCTTAGAAGGGGGCGGTTCTGGCTACACCTTC. Translation gives CASSLEGGGSGYTF.

The V and J genes are TRBV7-6 and TRBJ2-7; 7 nucleotides align to TRBD2. Looked up from germline, CDR1 is SGHVS and CDR2 is FNYEAQ. The CDR3 is 15 residues long. V was clipped by 3 bases and J by 2 bases; unmatched bases: 7. The CDR3 protein is CASSFSLAETYEQYF. The CDR3, as DNA: TGTGCCAGCAGCTTCTCTCTAGCGGAGACCTACGAGCAGTACTTC.

V and J are TRBV5-1 and TRBJ2-3; TRBD2 agrees at 8 bases. This CDR3 is built from 23 residues. Per the germline V gene, CDR1 is SGHRS and CDR2 is YFSETQ. After removal of 0 bases from V and 1 base from J, the junction contained 25 bases not matched to a gene. The CDR3 sequence is CASSLGTRVYVRPSGRCTDTQYF. The CDR3 bases are TGCGCCAGCAGCTTGGGAACCCGCGTCTATGTTCGTCCTAGCGGGCGGTGCACAGATACGCAGTATTTT.

This chain joins TRBV28 and TRBJ1-1, with D perhaps TRBD1 (5 bases). Germline CDR1 reads MDHEN; CDR2 reads SYDVKM. The CDR3 has 17 residues. The V end lost 3 bases, the J end lost 1 base, and 18 bases lay between the germline ends. The CDR3 region is CASSFKEGRLANTEAFF. In DNA, the CDR3 is TGTGCCAGCAGTTTCAAGGAGGGGCGTCTGGCGAACACTGAAGCTTTCTTT.

This chain uses TRBV29-1 with TRBJ2-7; 10 bases align to TRBD2. V trimming: 7 bases; J trimming: 6 bases; junction bases outside the gene matches: 9. CDR1 SQVTM and CDR2 ANQGSEA come from the germline V gene. This CDR3 has 13 residues. In DNA form, the CDR3 reads TGCAGCGGCCTCGGGACTAGCGACTGCGAGCAGTACTTC. Its translation is CSGLGTSDCEQYF.

This clone was seen a single time. The genes are TRBV9 and TRBJ2-1; TRBD2 aligns across 13 bases. V was pared by 0 bases and J by 2 bases, with 8 bases of the junction left unmatched. The CDR3 runs 19 residues. Germline lookup yields CDR1 SGDLS and CDR2 YYNGEE. In nucleotides, the CDR3 is TGTGCCAGCAGCGTAGGCAGACTAGCGGGAGGCCCCGCCTACAATGAGCAGTTCTTC. Amino acids: CASSVGRLAGGPAYNEQFF.